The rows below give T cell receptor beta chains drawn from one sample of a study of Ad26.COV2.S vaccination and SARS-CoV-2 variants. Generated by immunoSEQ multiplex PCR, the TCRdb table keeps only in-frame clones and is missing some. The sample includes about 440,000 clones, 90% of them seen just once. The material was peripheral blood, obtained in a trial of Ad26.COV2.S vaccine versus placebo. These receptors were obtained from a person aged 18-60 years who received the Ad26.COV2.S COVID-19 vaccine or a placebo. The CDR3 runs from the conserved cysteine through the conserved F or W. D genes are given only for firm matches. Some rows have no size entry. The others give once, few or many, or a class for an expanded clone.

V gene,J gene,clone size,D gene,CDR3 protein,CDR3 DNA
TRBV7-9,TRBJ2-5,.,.,CASSPRDMRQETQYF,TGTGCCAGCAGCCCTAGGGATATGAGGCAAGAGACCCAGTACTTC
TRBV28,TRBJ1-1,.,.,CASRLSRGQNTEAFF,TGTGCCAGCAGGCTCTCCCGGGGGCAGAACACTGAAGCTTTCTTT
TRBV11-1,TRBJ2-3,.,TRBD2,CASSPGLGTDTQYF,TGTGCCAGCAGCCCAGGACTAGGCACAGATACGCAGTATTTT
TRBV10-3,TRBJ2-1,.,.,CAISGTYNEQFF,TGTGCCATTTCCGGGACCTACAATGAGCAGTTCTTC
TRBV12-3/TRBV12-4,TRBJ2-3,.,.,CATGGNTDTQYF,TGTGCCACGGGCGGGAACACAGATACGCAGTATTTT
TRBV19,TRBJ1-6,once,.,CASSIDITYNSPLHF,TGTGCCAGTAGTATTGATATAACGTATAATTCACCCCTCCACTTT
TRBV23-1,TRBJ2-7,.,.,CASSQSSGDRGSEQYF,TGCGCCAGCAGTCAATCGTCGGGGGATAGGGGTAGCGAGCAGTACTTC
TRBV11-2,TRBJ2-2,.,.,CASRSAGKNTGELFF,TGTGCCAGCAGATCGGCTGGTAAGAACACCGGGGAGCTGTTTTTT
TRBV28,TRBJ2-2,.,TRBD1,CASSSPSRPGGTGELFF,TGTGCCAGCAGTTCCCCCAGTCGGCCAGGGGGCACCGGGGAGCTGTTTTTT
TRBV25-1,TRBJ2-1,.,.,CASSEYKAPGPYNEQFF,TGTGCCAGCAGTGAATATAAGGCCCCGGGGCCATACAATGAGCAGTTCTTC
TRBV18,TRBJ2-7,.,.,CASSPPAIPYEQYF,TGTGCCAGCTCACCACCGGCGATTCCCTACGAGCAGTACTTC
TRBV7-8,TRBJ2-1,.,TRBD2,CASSTRTSGAGHNEQFF,TGTGCCAGCAGCACCCGGACTAGCGGGGCGGGCCACAATGAGCAGTTCTTC
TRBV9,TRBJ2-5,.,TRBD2,CASSVGGLAGRQETQYF,TGTGCCAGCAGCGTAGGAGGACTAGCGGGAAGGCAAGAGACCCAGTACTTC
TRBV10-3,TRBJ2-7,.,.,CAISVNEQYF,TGTGCCATCAGTGTCAACGAGCAGTACTTC
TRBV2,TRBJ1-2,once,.,CASTREAAGDYTF,TGTGCCAGCACCAGAGAGGCGGCCGGGGACTACACCTTC
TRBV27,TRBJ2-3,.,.,CATREGLGTDTQYF,TGTGCCACCCGTGAGGGGCTAGGCACAGATACGCAGTATTTT
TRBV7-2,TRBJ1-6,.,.,CASRRSTGYGNSPLHF,TGTGCCAGCAGACGGTCCACAGGGTATGGTAATTCACCCCTCCACTTT
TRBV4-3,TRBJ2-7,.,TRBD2,CASSHVLAGGPGEQYF,TGCGCCAGCAGCCATGTACTAGCGGGAGGGCCTGGGGAGCAGTACTTC
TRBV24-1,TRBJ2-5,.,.,CATSDGDWYQETQYF,TGTGCCACCAGTGATGGGGACTGGTACCAAGAGACCCAGTACTTC
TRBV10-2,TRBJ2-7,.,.,CASRVTGTYEQYF,TGCGCCAGCAGAGTAACGGGAACCTACGAGCAGTACTTC
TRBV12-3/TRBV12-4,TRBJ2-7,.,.,CASSVTVYEQYF,TGTGCCAGCAGCGTCACTGTCTACGAGCAGTACTTC
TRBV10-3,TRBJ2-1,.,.,CAISEFPTAQLGNEQFF,TGTGCCATCAGTGAGTTCCCGACAGCACAACTCGGAAATGAGCAGTTCTTC
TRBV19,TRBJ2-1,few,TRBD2,CATHGLAGLYNEQFF,TGTGCCACCCACGGACTAGCGGGACTATACAATGAGCAGTTCTTC
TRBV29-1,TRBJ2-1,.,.,CSVEGQGMGSYNEQFF,TGCAGCGTTGAAGGGCAGGGGATGGGGTCCTACAATGAGCAGTTCTTC
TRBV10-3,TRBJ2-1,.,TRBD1,CAISAGTGISNEQFF,TGTGCCATCAGTGCCGGGACAGGGATTTCCAATGAGCAGTTCTTC
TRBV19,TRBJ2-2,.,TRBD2,CASSMAGVGTGELFF,TGTGCCAGTAGTATGGCGGGAGTCGGCACCGGGGAGCTGTTTTTT
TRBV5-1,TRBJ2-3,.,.,CASSLAGVDTQYF,TGCGCCAGCAGCTTGGCAGGGGTAGATACGCAGTATTTT
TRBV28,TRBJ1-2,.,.,CASSWKGTPFYGYTF,TGTGCCAGCAGCTGGAAAGGGACACCCTTCTATGGCTACACCTTC
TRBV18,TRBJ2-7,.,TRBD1,CASSRESGTAPYEQYF,TGTGCCAGCTCCCGAGAATCCGGGACAGCACCTTACGAGCAGTACTTC
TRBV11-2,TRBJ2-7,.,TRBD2,CASSFRLAGAYEQYF,TGTGCCAGCAGCTTCCGACTAGCGGGAGCCTACGAGCAGTACTTC
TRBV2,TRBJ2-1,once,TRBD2,CASSGTSGRAHNEQFF,TGTGCCAGCAGTGGGACTAGCGGGAGGGCTCACAATGAGCAGTTCTTC
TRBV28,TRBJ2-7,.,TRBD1,CASSMGQGDEQYF,TGTGCCAGCAGCATGGGACAGGGTGACGAGCAGTACTTC
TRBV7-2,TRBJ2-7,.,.,CASSSSRDGLYEQYF,TGTGCCAGCAGCTCATCCCGGGACGGATTATACGAGCAGTACTTC
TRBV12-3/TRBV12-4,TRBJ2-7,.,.,CASSLGVSSEQYF,TGTGCCAGCAGTTTAGGGGTGTCGAGCGAGCAGTACTTC
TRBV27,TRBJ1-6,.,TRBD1,CASSSYRGRGFSSPLHF,TGTGCCAGCAGTTCTTACAGGGGGCGCGGGTTTAGTTCACCCCTCCACTTT
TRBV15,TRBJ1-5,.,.,CATSSSDTIIHQPQHF,TGTGCCACCAGCAGTTCGGACACCATCATCCATCAGCCCCAGCATTTT
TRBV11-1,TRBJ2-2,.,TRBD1,CASSLARTGSWTGELFF,TGTGCCAGCAGCTTAGCGCGGACAGGGTCTTGGACCGGGGAGCTGTTTTTT
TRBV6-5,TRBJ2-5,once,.,CASWSSGGYQETQYF,TGTGCCAGCTGGTCCAGCGGAGGTTATCAAGAGACCCAGTACTTC
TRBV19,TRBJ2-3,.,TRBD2,CASSFGGSTDTQYF,TGTGCCAGTAGCTTCGGGGGGAGCACAGATACGCAGTATTTT
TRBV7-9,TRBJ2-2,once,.,CASSPMTGELFF,TGTGCCAGCAGCCCGATGACAGGGGAGCTGTTTTTT
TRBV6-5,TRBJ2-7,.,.,CASFPTPGEQYF,TGTGCCAGCTTCCCGACCCCGGGGGAGCAGTACTTC
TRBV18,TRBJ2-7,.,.,CASSPTPLFGPDEQYF,TGTGCCAGCTCACCGACCCCCCTATTTGGGCCGGACGAGCAGTACTTC
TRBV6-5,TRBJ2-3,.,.,CASTRLPASTDTQYF,TGTGCCAGCACCCGACTCCCCGCTAGCACAGATACGCAGTATTTT
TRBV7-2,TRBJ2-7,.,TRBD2,CASSSSGAYEQYF,TGTGCCAGCAGCTCTAGCGGGGCCTACGAGCAGTACTTC
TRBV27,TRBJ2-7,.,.,CASSFLPIGPSSYEQYF,TGTGCCAGCAGTTTCCTCCCGATCGGCCCTAGCTCCTACGAGCAGTACTTC
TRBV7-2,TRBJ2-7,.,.,CASSLFPGSDYEQYF,TGTGCCAGCAGCTTATTCCCCGGGAGCGACTACGAGCAGTACTTC
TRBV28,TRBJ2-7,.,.,CASRGVTAGPYEQYF,TGTGCCAGCAGGGGCGTTACCGCGGGCCCCTACGAGCAGTACTTC
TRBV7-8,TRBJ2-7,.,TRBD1,CASSAQGQGSYEQYF,TGTGCCAGCAGCGCCCAAGGACAGGGCTCCTACGAGCAGTACTTC
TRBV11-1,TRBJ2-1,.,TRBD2,CASSQGLAGYNEQFF,TGTGCCAGCAGCCAGGGACTAGCGGGATACAATGAGCAGTTCTTC
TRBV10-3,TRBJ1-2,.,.,CAISEQQIGGYTF,TGTGCCATCAGTGAGCAACAGATCGGTGGCTACACCTTC
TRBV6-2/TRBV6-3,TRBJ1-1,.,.,CASGPLGSPIMNTEAFF,TGTGCCAGCGGCCCCCTCGGCAGTCCTATAATGAACACTGAAGCTTTCTTT
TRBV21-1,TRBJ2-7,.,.,CASRVRGTRYF,TGTGCCAGCAGGGTCAGGGGGACAAGGTACTTC
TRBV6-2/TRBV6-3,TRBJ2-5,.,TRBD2,CASSLTGTSGTQETQYF,TGTGCCAGCAGTTTGACCGGGACTAGCGGGACGCAAGAGACCCAGTACTTC
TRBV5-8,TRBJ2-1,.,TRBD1,CASSLAYLGTEYNEQFF,TGTGCCAGCAGCTTGGCTTATCTCGGGACAGAATACAATGAGCAGTTCTTC
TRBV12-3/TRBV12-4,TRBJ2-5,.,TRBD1,CASRKDRGETQYF,TGTGCCAGCAGAAAAGACAGGGGAGAGACCCAGTACTTC